The rows below give T cell receptor beta chains drawn from one sample of a study of cytomegalovirus exposure and HLA in healthy donors. Assay: immunoSEQ multiplex PCR; the TCRdb copy retains only in-frame clones and omits some. Of 99,000 or so clones in the sample, about 9.4% were seen once. The material sequenced was PBMCs. The receptors shown here come from a man aged 40-55 years in good health and CMV-seropositive. Both conserved end residues are part of each CDR3. Fields, in order: clone size, D gene, J gene, V gene, CDR3 protein, CDR3 DNA. A D gene is named only where the DNA matches it firmly. Some rows mark clone size as missing; the rest say once, few, many or name a class of expanded clone.

-	-	TRBJ2-7	TRBV7-6	CASSLGSSEYYEQYF	TGTGCCAGCAGCTTAGGAAGTAGCGAGTACTACGAGCAGTACTTC
few	-	TRBJ1-2	TRBV29-1	CSVQGEDYGYTF	TGCAGCGTTCAAGGGGAGGACTATGGCTACACCTTC
few	TRBD2	TRBJ2-3	TRBV11-1	CASSADGLAGSTDTQYF	TGTGCCAGCAGCGCCGACGGACTAGCGGGCAGCACAGATACGCAGTATTTT
few	TRBD1	TRBJ1-1	TRBV5-1	CASRWTGNTEAFF	TGCGCCAGCAGGTGGACAGGGAACACTGAAGCTTTCTTT
few	-	TRBJ1-1	TRBV27	CASSFREDTEAFF	TGTGCCAGCAGTTTTCGGGAAGACACTGAAGCTTTCTTT
few	TRBD1	TRBJ1-2	TRBV5-6	CASRQGAGGYTF	TGTGCCAGCAGACAGGGGGCTGGGGGCTACACCTTC
few	-	TRBJ2-3	TRBV30	CAFDRLSSTDTQYF	TGTGCCTTCGACAGACTTTCTAGCACAGATACGCAGTATTTT
few	-	TRBJ1-2	TRBV5-5	CASSLGQNYGYTF	TGTGCCAGCAGCTTGGGACAGAACTATGGCTACACCTTC
-	-	TRBJ1-5	TRBV11-3	CASSFSPPTADQPQHF	TGTGCCAGCAGTTTCTCCCCGCCAACAGCGGATCAGCCCCAGCATTTT
few	TRBD1	TRBJ1-2	TRBV5-4	CASSWGQDNYGYTF	TGTGCCAGCAGCTGGGGACAGGACAACTATGGCTACACCTTC
few	TRBD1	TRBJ2-7	TRBV27	CASGKLGTGRNPYF	TGTGCCAGCGGGAAATTAGGGACAGGGCGTAATCCGTACTTC
-	TRBD1	TRBJ1-4	TRBV5-4	CASSSEAGGLEKLFF	TGTGCCAGCAGCTCCGAAGCAGGGGGCTTGGAAAAACTGTTTTTT
few	-	TRBJ2-1	TRBV18	CASSPGVRAGNEQFF	TGTGCCAGCTCGCCAGGAGTGCGGGCTGGCAATGAGCAGTTCTTC
few	-	TRBJ2-1	TRBV9	CASSVDRPFDNEQFF	TGTGCCAGCAGCGTAGATCGTCCTTTTGACAATGAGCAGTTCTTC
-	-	TRBJ2-7	TRBV6-6	CASSSGSYEQYF	TGTGCCAGCAGCTCCGGTTCCTACGAGCAGTACTTC
few	-	TRBJ2-7	TRBV6-5	CASSRVTVDSYEQYF	TGTGCCAGCAGTCGTGTAACAGTGGACTCCTACGAGCAGTACTTC
-	-	TRBJ2-2	TRBV9	CASSVSGTGELFF	TGTGCCAGCAGCGTTAGCGGCACCGGGGAGCTGTTTTTT
-	TRBD1	TRBJ1-2	TRBV5-6	CASRKGAGGYTF	TGTGCCAGCAGAAAGGGGGCTGGGGGCTACACCTTC
many	-	TRBJ2-4	TRBV2	CASSSPRTGIKNIQYF	TGTGCCAGCAGCTCACCCCGAACAGGGATCAAAAACATTCAGTACTTC
-	-	TRBJ1-2	TRBV4-1	CASSQPINRDYGYTF	TGCGCCAGCAGCCAACCGATTAACCGGGACTACGGCTACACCTTC
few	TRBD1	TRBJ1-1	TRBV4-3	CASSRGQGATNTEAFF	TGCGCCAGCAGCCGCGGACAGGGGGCGACGAACACTGAAGCTTTCTTT
-	TRBD2	TRBJ2-5	TRBV28	CASSYPLSGFGETQYF	TGTGCCAGCAGTTACCCCCTTAGCGGGTTTGGGGAGACCCAGTACTTC
-	-	TRBJ2-1	TRBV28	CASRDLRGLGLGQFF	TGTGCCAGCAGAGACCTTCGAGGACTGGGCCTGGGGCAGTTCTTC
-	-	TRBJ1-3	TRBV5-1	CASSSQGLGSGNTIYF	TGCGCCAGCAGCTCCCAGGGGCTCGGCTCAGGAAACACCATATATTTT
-	-	TRBJ2-5	TRBV4-2	CASSQDKASIEAQYF	TGTGCCAGCAGCCAAGATAAGGCTAGTATAGAGGCCCAGTACTTC
-	TRBD1	TRBJ1-5	TRBV6-6	CASRQTGDDNQPQHF	TGTGCCAGCAGACAAACAGGGGATGACAATCAGCCCCAGCATTTT
few	TRBD2	TRBJ2-2	TRBV10-1	CASSTGTSGSSYAGELFF	TGCGCCAGCAGTACCGGGACTAGCGGGAGTAGTTACGCCGGGGAGCTGTTTTTT
-	-	TRBJ1-3	TRBV10-3	CAIAGAAGNTIYF	TGTGCCATCGCTGGGGCAGCTGGAAACACCATATATTTT
many	-	TRBJ2-1	TRBV15	CATSRDKGVTGEQFF	TGTGCCACCAGCAGAGATAAGGGAGTAACCGGTGAGCAGTTCTTC